This T cell receptor (beta chain) was profiled in a study of T cells in Graves' hyperthyroidism and ophthalmopathy (dated by TCRdb to 2018 to 2020). About the full investigation: To identify distinguishing TCR V-J signatures, a discovery cohort of 100 patients was used, comprising some 43 with Graves' ophthalmopathy and about 59 with stable Graves' hyperthyroidism. Whether ophthalmopathy could be predicted prospectively was tested in an independent validation cohort made up of fewer than 20 hyperthyroidism patients plus 17 patients who later progressed to ophthalmopathy. For training and testing, the 100 or so patients in the discovery cohort were randomly divided in a 7:3 ratio. After sampling, hyperthyroidism patients received methimazole starting at 30 mg daily, and ophthalmopathy patients received high-dose intravenous methylprednisolone. According to the paper, TCR Vbeta CDR3 sequencing was carried out on 135 peripheral blood samples, which came from 40 to 45 ophthalmopathy, some 73 hyperthyroidism and about 17 progressor patients. The study also compared thyroid tissue and blood T-cell repertoires from several Graves' hyperthyroidism patients. Summary of the overall study and its limitations: Sample size was not statistically predetermined, and investigators were not blinded to group allocation. A 13 V-J signature model separated ophthalmopathy from stable hyperthyroidism, with 87.88% sensitivity and about 81% specificity in cross-validation and 80%/75% in testing. In validation, the model predicted progression to ophthalmopathy a median of about 6.5 months before onset, with roughly 68% sensitivity and more than 72% specificity. Most expanded thyroid clonotypes (frequency above 0.001) were also detected in blood, a finding suggesting that blood repertoires may reflect thyroid immune responses.

On this clonotype itself: No cognate antigen has been identified for it. No per-base quality is available; no much larger clone lies one base away.

Cut back by 6 bases and 4 bases, the V and J ends lie 21 bases apart. The CDR3 holds 16 amino acids from the cysteine to the phenylalanine. The kept DNA is CDR3 alone, 48 bases in frame from the first base. Based on the germline V gene (reference sequence), the CDR1 and CDR2 sequences are SEHNR and FQNEAQ. Stable Graves' hyperthyroidism was defined as no progression to ophthalmopathy during 18 months of follow-up. Hyperthyroidism patients were newly diagnosed, had a disease duration of under 2 months, and were aged 18 to 65 years. Any patient with an uncontrolled infection, another autoimmune disease, pregnancy or lactation was excluded. Diagnoses relied on clinical symptoms, serum thyroxine and TRAb, thyroid ultrasound and orbital computed tomography. Total RNA was extracted with Trizol reagent, and quality was checked on an Agilent 2100 Bioanalyzer. TCR beta CDR3 regions were amplified from RNA transcripts. For the first round of RT-PCR on the TCR CDR3, the HTBI primer set was used together with the Qiagen OneStep RT-PCR kit. A second multiplex PCR round built the libraries, followed by size selection and purification. Paired-end sequencing of the libraries was performed with 100 bp reads on an Illumina HiSeq2000. The original pipeline was this. SOAPnuke was used to process the raw data, with reads discarded if the reads contained adapters or uncalled bases, had a mean Phred below 15, or lacked an exact constant-primer or identifier match. COPE v1.2.5 was used to merge the high-quality paired reads, and each unique nucleotide sequence was defined as a clonotype. Clonotypes were aligned to IMGT TRBV, TRBD and TRBJ reference segments using MiTCR v1.1. The analysis included only V-J combinations with a frequency above 0.0001, which together covered approximately 99% of the repertoires. A TCS score was defined as the ratio between F50 (clonal expansion) and ExV (chaos), using BLOSUM62-based TCRdist between CDR3 peptides within each V-J. Welch's t-statistics and random forest reduced roughly 500 V-J features to roughly 13, which were used in a naive Bayes classifier (R e1071). TCRdb took the public reads, trimmed them with fastp at Q25, ran MiXCR for clone calling and kept in-frame beta chains. Rows with one shared CDR3 protein collapse into an entry with the most common genes and DNA. In this record, the V and J calls reflect TCRdb's handling and not the investigators' own analysis. This sample gives roughly 580,000 distinct CDR3 sequences in total; about 43% of them show up just once. Roughly 8.2% of the sample comes from the top ten.

This TCR derives from a woman between 18 and 30 years old with Graves' hyperthyroidism. Donor details come from another sample of the same person, matched by shared clones. Sample: peripheral blood or thyroid tissue (not recorded which). The V and J segments used are TRBV7-9 and TRBJ1-2; the D gene is perhaps TRBD1, on 6 matching bases. The CDR3 loop reads CASSYYGGGRVYGYTF. The bases read TGTGCCAGCAGTTACTACGGCGGGGGGCGAGTCTATGGCTACACCTTC.